A selection of T cell receptor beta chains follows, all from one sample in a study of T cells in Graves' hyperthyroidism and ophthalmopathy. Each CDR3 protein gets one entry after TCRdb re-called the multiplex PCR reads with MiXCR. Among 540,000 or so distinct CDR3 sequences, 15% to 19% were seen once, and the ten largest hold around 7.3%. Source material: blood. These receptors came from a woman aged 25 to 45 with Graves' hyperthyroidism. Both conserved end residues are part of each CDR3. A D gene is named only where the DNA matches it firmly. Not all rows give a size; the values are once, few, many and, for expanded clones, a class.

V: TRBV4-1; J: TRBJ1-2; length: 16; size: -; D: -; DNA: TGCGCCAGCAGCCAGGGGGCAGCTAGTACTAACTATGGCTACACCTTC; CDR3: CASSQGAASTNYGYTF
V: TRBV3-1; J: TRBJ2-5; length: 13; size: many; D: -; DNA: TGTGCCAGCAGCCAAGTCTCGCAAGAGACCCAGTACTTC; CDR3: CASSQVSQETQYF
V: TRBV7-9; J: TRBJ2-7; length: 14; size: many; D: TRBD1; DNA: TGTGCCAGCAGCGAAAGGACAGGTCGGAACGAGCAGTACTTC; CDR3: CASSERTGRNEQYF
V: TRBV11-1; J: TRBJ2-1; length: 17; size: many; D: -; DNA: TGTGCCAGCAGCTTAGGGGGTTTGAGGGGAGACTACAATGAGCAGTTCTTC; CDR3: CASSLGGLRGDYNEQFF
V: TRBV29-1; J: TRBJ1-2; length: 15; size: -; D: -; DNA: TGCAGCGTGGGTACTTCGGGTTCGGGGAGTTATGGCTACACCTTC; CDR3: CSVGTSGSGSYGYTF
V: TRBV30; J: TRBJ2-1; length: 14; size: many; D: TRBD2; DNA: TGTGCCTGGATCCTAGCGGGAAGATACAATGAGCAGTTCTTC; CDR3: CAWILAGRYNEQFF
V: TRBV19; J: TRBJ2-7; length: 14; size: few; D: TRBD1; DNA: TGTGCCAGCATGCCCCGGGCAGGGGGATACGAGCAGTACTTC; CDR3: CASMPRAGGYEQYF
V: TRBV20-1; J: TRBJ2-1; length: 14; size: many; D: TRBD2; DNA: TGCAGTGCCCCAACTAGCGGGAGGGCCAATGAGCAGTTCTTC; CDR3: CSAPTSGRANEQFF
V: TRBV18; J: TRBJ2-7; length: 14; size: few; D: TRBD2; DNA: TGTGCCAGCTCAGAGGGACTAGCGCGCTACGAGCAGTACTTC; CDR3: CASSEGLARYEQYF
V: TRBV3-1; J: TRBJ2-6; length: 15; size: -; D: -; DNA: TGTGCCAGCAGCCATAGCGTCTCTGGGGCCAACGTCCTGACTTTC; CDR3: CASSHSVSGANVLTF
V: TRBV3-1; J: TRBJ1-1; length: 11; size: many; D: -; DNA: TGTGCCAGCAGCCAAGGTGGGTCGGCTTTCTTT; CDR3: CASSQGGSAFF
V: TRBV11-2; J: TRBJ2-1; length: 16; size: many; D: -; DNA: TGTGCCAGCAGCTTAGCCCTCCTGATCAAAAACAATGAGCAGTTCTTC; CDR3: CASSLALLIKNNEQFF
V: TRBV6-2/TRBV6-3; J: TRBJ2-1; length: 13; size: -; D: TRBD2; DNA: TGTGCCAGCAGTTACACCTCCGGGACTATAAGGTTCTTC; CDR3: CASSYTSGTIRFF
V: TRBV15; J: TRBJ2-1; length: 16; size: -; D: -; DNA: TGTGCCACCAGCAGAGGCAGACCAGGAGGGGGCAATGAGCAGTTCTTC; CDR3: CATSRGRPGGGNEQFF
V: TRBV6-1; J: TRBJ2-3; length: 13; size: once; D: -; DNA: TGTGCCATCAGTGAACAAGATACAGATACGCAGTATTTT; CDR3: CAISEQDTDTQYF
V: TRBV6-1; J: TRBJ2-1; length: 14; size: few; D: -; DNA: TGTGCCAGCAGTGAAGCTGGGAGATACAATGAGCAGTTCTTC; CDR3: CASSEAGRYNEQFF
V: TRBV27; J: TRBJ2-7; length: 13; size: once; D: -; DNA: TGTGCCAGCAGTTTTTGGCCGAACTACGAGCAGTACTTC; CDR3: CASSFWPNYEQYF
V: TRBV19; J: TRBJ2-4; length: 19; size: -; D: TRBD2; DNA: TGTGCCAGTAGCCGGGGACTAGCGGGAGATTGGGCAAAGGGGAACATTCAGTACTTC; CDR3: CASSRGLAGDWAKGNIQYF
V: TRBV5-6; J: TRBJ1-2; length: 13; size: -; D: -; DNA: TGTGCCAGCAGCACGAGTGGGGTTGGTGGCTACACCTTC; CDR3: CASSTSGVGGYTF
V: TRBV28; J: TRBJ2-7; length: 16; size: -; D: -; DNA: TGTGCCAGCAGTTTATTGGGGGCAGGGGTCGATTACGAGCAGTACTTC; CDR3: CASSLLGAGVDYEQYF
V: TRBV12-3/TRBV12-4; J: TRBJ1-1; length: 12; size: -; D: -; DNA: TGTGCCAGCAGTTCCTGGGCCACTGAAGCTTTCTTT; CDR3: CASSSWATEAFF
V: TRBV4-3; J: TRBJ2-1; length: 13; size: -; D: -; DNA: TGCGCCAGCAGCCAAGCCATATTCTATGAGCAGTTCTTC; CDR3: CASSQAIFYEQFF
V: TRBV29-1; J: TRBJ2-7; length: 13; size: many; D: TRBD2; DNA: TGCAGCGTTGAAGGGGACTACCCCTACGAGCAGTACTTC; CDR3: CSVEGDYPYEQYF
V: TRBV20-1; J: TRBJ1-2; length: 16; size: many; D: -; DNA: TGCAGTGCTAGAGAGTCCGGAGGGGGTCCGCCTTATGGCTACACCTTC; CDR3: CSARESGGGPPYGYTF
V: TRBV12-3/TRBV12-4; J: TRBJ2-3; length: 16; size: -; D: TRBD1; DNA: TGTGCCAGCAGTTCGGGACAGGGACGAGGCACAGATACGCAGTATTTT; CDR3: CASSSGQGRGTDTQYF
V: TRBV7-2; J: TRBJ2-7; length: 15; size: -; D: TRBD2; DNA: TGTGCCAGCAGCCCCCCTGGACTAGCTGCCCACGAGCAGTACTTC; CDR3: CASSPPGLAAHEQYF
V: TRBV28; J: TRBJ2-5; length: 19; size: many; D: -; DNA: TGTGCCAGCAGTTCTTATGGTCGTTGGCAGTTCGGGAGTCAAGAGACCCAGTACTTC; CDR3: CASSSYGRWQFGSQETQYF
V: TRBV30; J: TRBJ2-3; length: 14; size: -; D: TRBD2; DNA: TGTGCCTGGAAGGTGGGCCGGGGGGTAGATACGCAGTATTTT; CDR3: CAWKVGRGVDTQYF
V: TRBV27; J: TRBJ2-1; length: 13; size: few; D: TRBD1; DNA: TGTGCCAGCAGTTTCCAGGGGGCCAATGAGCAGTTCTTC; CDR3: CASSFQGANEQFF
V: TRBV9; J: TRBJ2-1; length: 21; size: -; D: TRBD2; DNA: TGTGCCAGCAGCGTTCTTCAGTCGGGAGGGACAAATAAGAGCTCCTACAATGAGCAGTTCTTC; CDR3: CASSVLQSGGTNKSSYNEQFF
V: TRBV2; J: TRBJ1-6; length: 15; size: many; D: -; DNA: TGTGCCAGCAGTGAATTCTGGGCAGGTGATTCACCCCTCCACTTT; CDR3: CASSEFWAGDSPLHF
V: TRBV24-1; J: TRBJ2-2; length: 16; size: few; D: TRBD1; DNA: TGTGCCACCAGCCAAAAAGGGGGCCAGAACACCGGGGAGCTGTTTTTT; CDR3: CATSQKGGQNTGELFF
V: TRBV5-1; J: TRBJ1-2; length: 13; size: many; D: -; DNA: TGCGCCAGCAGCTTGGTTGCCGGATATGGCTACACCTTC; CDR3: CASSLVAGYGYTF
V: TRBV7-9; J: TRBJ2-7; length: 19; size: -; D: -; DNA: TGTGCCAGCAGCTTAGCGGGACGCTATCATCGCGGGGGCACCTACGAGCAGTACTTC; CDR3: CASSLAGRYHRGGTYEQYF
V: TRBV12-3/TRBV12-4; J: TRBJ1-1; length: 15; size: many; D: TRBD1; DNA: TGTGCCAGCAGTCGGGGGACAGCCATGAACACTGAAGCTTTCTTT; CDR3: CASSRGTAMNTEAFF
V: TRBV18; J: TRBJ1-2; length: 15; size: few; D: -; DNA: TGTGCCAGCTCACCGTTTACGGACGACGGAAGTGGCTACACCTTC; CDR3: CASSPFTDDGSGYTF
V: TRBV30; J: TRBJ1-2; length: 17; size: many; D: TRBD1; DNA: TGTGCCTGGAGTTCAGGGACAGGCCCAGGGAGTGACTATGGCTACACCTTC; CDR3: CAWSSGTGPGSDYGYTF
V: TRBV28; J: TRBJ1-2; length: 13; size: many; D: -; DNA: TGTGCCAGCAGACTACGCCCTAACTATGGCTACACCTTC; CDR3: CASRLRPNYGYTF
V: TRBV27; J: TRBJ1-6; length: 15; size: many; D: -; DNA: TGTGCCAGCAGTTTGGTCGACGGGTATAATTCACCCCTCCACTTT; CDR3: CASSLVDGYNSPLHF